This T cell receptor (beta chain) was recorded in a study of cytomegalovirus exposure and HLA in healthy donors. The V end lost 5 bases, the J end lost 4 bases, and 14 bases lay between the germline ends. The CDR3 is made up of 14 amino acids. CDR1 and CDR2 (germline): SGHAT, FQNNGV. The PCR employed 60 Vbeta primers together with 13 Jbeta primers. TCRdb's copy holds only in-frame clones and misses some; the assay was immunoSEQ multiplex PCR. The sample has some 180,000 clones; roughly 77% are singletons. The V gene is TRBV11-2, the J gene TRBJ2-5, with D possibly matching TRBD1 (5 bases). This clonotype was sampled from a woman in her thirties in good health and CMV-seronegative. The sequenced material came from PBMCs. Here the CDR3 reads CASSRVLRGETQYF. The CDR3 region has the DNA TGTGCCAGCAGCCGGGTCCTTAGGGGAGAGACCCAGTACTTC.